A single sample is the source of the 16 T cell receptor beta chains below, sequenced in a study of Graves' ophthalmopathy and Graves' hyperthyroidism. RNA transcripts were the source from which TCR beta CDR3 regions were amplified. Second-round multiplex PCR came after a first-round RT-PCR that employed HTBI primers. One entry per CDR3 protein results from TCRdb running MiXCR on the multiplex PCR reads. This table has 40,000 to 50,000 distinct CDR3 sequences, approximately 52% appearing once. Sequencing was carried out using peripheral blood. Receptors were obtained from an adult man with Graves' ophthalmopathy.

This clonotype was found many times. The rearrangement joins TRBV4-3 to TRBJ1-1; D might be TRBD1 (5 bases). V lost 5 bases to trimming and J lost 8 bases, with 15 bases between them. The CDR3 covers 13 residues. From germline, CDR1 is LGHNA and CDR2 YSLEER. The CDR3, as DNA: TGCGCCAGCAGCGATCGGGGACGAGGAGAAGCTTTCTTT. Encoded protein: CASSDRGRGEAFF.

This clonotype was picked up many times. J is TRBJ2-1 and V is TRBV11-3; perhaps D is TRBD1 or TRBD2 (5 bases each). Trimming left V 5 bases short and J 4 bases short, with 12 bases between. CDR1 and CDR2 from the germline V gene are SGHNT and YENEEA. The CDR3 is 14 amino acids. In DNA, the CDR3 is TGTGCCAGCAGCCCCGGGGCACAATACAATGAGCAGTTCTTC. The encoded protein is CASSPGAQYNEQFF. Based on the CDR3 plus reference TRBV11-3 and TRBJ2-1, the full variable domain is EAGVVQSPRYKIIEKKQPVAFWCNPISGHNTLYWYLQNLGQGPELLIRYENEEAVDDSQLPKDRFSAERLKGVDSTLKIQPAELGDSAVYLCASSPGAQYNEQFFGPGTRLTVL.

The genes are TRBV20-1 and TRBJ2-2, with D possibly TRBD1 on 5 matching bases. The germline V gene has CDR1 DFQATT and CDR2 SNEGSKA (reference sequence). V gave up 3 bases and J gave up 7 bases, with 15 bases separating them. This CDR3 is built from 14 residues. CDR3 loop: CSARNPKGVGELFF. The CDR3, as DNA: TGCAGTGCTAGGAACCCGAAAGGGGTCGGGGAGCTGTTTTTT.

This clonotype is a singleton in its sample. The chain recombines TRBV7-9 with TRBJ2-1; 12 positions agree with TRBD1. The CDR3 is 17 amino acids. Germline loops: CDR1 SEHNR, CDR2 FQNEAQ (reference sequence). The chain's CDR3 is CTGSQRRGQGALNEQFF. The CDR3 region has the DNA TGTACCGGCAGCCAAAGGCGGGGACAGGGGGCGCTTAATGAGCAGTTCTTC. Combining the CDR3 with reference TRBV7-9 and TRBJ2-1 gives the whole variable domain DTGVSQNPRHKITKRGQNVTFRCDPISEHNRLYWYRQTLGQGPEFLTYFQNEAQLEKSRLLSDRFSAERPKGSFSTLEIQRTEQGDSAMYLCTGSQRRGQGALNEQFFGPGTRLTVL.

This clonotype was detected a few times. The chain joins TRBV19 to TRBJ2-3; 9 bases agree with TRBD2. The CDR3 length is 14 residues. V lost 7 bases and J lost 3; bases outside the gene matches: 5. The germline V gene encodes CDR1 LNHDA and CDR2 SQIVND (reference sequence). CDR3 sequence: CASTLAGRTDTQYF. In DNA, the CDR3 is TGTGCCAGTACCCTAGCGGGACGGACAGATACGCAGTATTTT.

V gene TRBV19 combines with J gene TRBJ2-7, with a weak D call TRBD1 (6 bases). The CDR3 spans 13 residues. The germline CDR1 and CDR2 sequences are LNHDA and SQIVND (reference sequence). Trimming removed 4 bases at V and 6 bases at J, with 13 bases between. The CDR3: CASSRNRVGEQYF. CDR3 nucleotides: TGTGCCAGTAGTAGAAACAGGGTGGGCGAGCAGTACTTC.

Ten or more counts support this clonotype. The CDR3, as DNA: TGTGCCAGCTCAGTCACAAGTGACGATAGGAGGTACTTC. This codes for CASSVTSDDRRYF. The chain combines TRBV18 with TRBJ2-7, with D unresolved. V shed 5 bases and J shed 12 bases, with 20 bases lying between them. CDR1 KGHSH and CDR2 LQKENI come from the germline V gene. The CDR3 is 13 residues long.

This clonotype was counted between two and nine times. The J gene is TRBJ1-1, the V gene TRBV4-3; 7 bases align to TRBD1. The CDR3 length is 14 residues. CDR1 and CDR2 from the germline V gene are LGHNA and YSLEER. V dropped 4 bases and J dropped 4; count of bases not matched to a gene: 6. CDR3 region: CASSRGQASTEAFF. In DNA form, the CDR3 reads TGCGCCAGCAGCCGAGGACAGGCGAGCACTGAAGCTTTCTTT.

This clonotype was seen repeatedly, ten times or more. The CDR3 loop reads CASSSLGTGASTDTQYF. For the CDR3, the DNA is TGTGCCAGCAGTAGCTTGGGCACAGGGGCTAGCACAGATACGCAGTATTTT. The chain couples TRBV5-6 to TRBJ2-3; 7 bases line up with TRBD1. The CDR3 length is 17 residues. The V and J ends lost 5 bases and 0 bases, in that order; junction bases with no gene match: 12. CDR1 is SGHDT and CDR2 is YYEEEE in the germline V gene.

The chain couples TRBV7-6 to TRBJ2-5, with D uncertain. The CDR3 totals 13 residues. The germline V gene has CDR1 SGHVS and CDR2 FNYEAQ. Trimming shortened V by 5 bases and J by 1 base, and 8 bases separated the two germline ends. The CDR3 protein is CASSPLFQETQYF. Here the CDR3 DNA reads TGTGCCAGCAGCCCTCTATTCCAAGAGACCCAGTACTTC.

Comment on this clonotype: Germline is not matched at one junction end, which may reflect a read error. The V call is TRBV7-7, the J call TRBJ1-5, with D hard to call. Germline assignment: CDR1 SSHAT and CDR2 FNYEAQ (reference sequence). This CDR3 contains 17 residues. Here the CDR3 reads CASSPDRQPYSNQPQHF. The CDR3 region has the DNA TGTGCTAGCAGCCCAGATAGGCAGCCATATAGCAATCAGCCCCAGCATTTT. The full variable domain, completed using reference TRBV7-7 and TRBJ1-5, is GAGVSQSPRYKVTKRGQDVTLRCDPISSHATLYWYQQALGQGPEFLTYFNYEAQPDKSGLPSDRFSAERPEGSISTLTIQRTEQRDSAMYRCASSPDRQPYSNQPQHFGDGTRLSIL.

Relative to its sample, this clonotype is medium-sized. The gene calls are TRBV20-1 and TRBJ2-7; 9 nucleotides line up with TRBD2. The CDR3 runs 12 residues. With V trimmed by 5 bases and J by 3 bases, 2 bases remained unmatched. Germline V gives CDR1 DFQATT, CDR2 SNEGSKA (reference sequence). CDR3 loop: CSAFSGSYEQYF. The CDR3 DNA reads TGCAGTGCTTTTAGCGGGAGCTACGAGCAGTACTTC.

This clonotype was counted many times. The chain has TRBV3-1 and TRBJ2-1; unclear D gene. CDR3 length equals 14 residues. Germline lookup yields CDR1 LGHDT and CDR2 YNNKEL (reference sequence). Trimming removed 0 bases from V and 5 bases from J, with 8 bases in between. CDR3 coding DNA: TGTGCCAGCAGCCAAGAAGGATTAAACAATGAGCAGTTCTTC. It translates to CASSQEGLNNEQFF.

The chain combines TRBV20-1 with TRBJ2-3; the D is unclear. The V gene lost 3 bases and the J gene lost 6 bases, with 16 bases spanning the gap. The germline gives CDR1 DFQATT, CDR2 SNEGSKA (reference sequence). The CDR3 spans 14 residues. The CDR3 loop is CSARRRSRLDTQYF. The CDR3 DNA reads as TGCAGTGCTAGGAGACGGAGTCGACTGGATACGCAGTATTTT.

This clonotype was detected only a few times. The V gene is TRBV15, the J gene TRBJ2-1; the D is unclear. From germline, CDR1 is LNHNV and CDR2 YYDKDF (reference sequence). The CDR3 is 11 residues long. With 6 bases removed from V and 10 bases from J, the gap between germline ends came to 10 bases. The chain's CDR3 is CATSGRHEQFF. CDR3 nucleotide sequence: TGTGCCACCAGTGGCAGGCACGAGCAGTTCTTC. The full variable domain, in which reference TRBV15 and TRBJ2-1 provide the parts outside the CDR3, is DAMVIQNPRYQVTQFGKPVTLSCSQTLNHNVMYWYQQKSSQAPKLLFHYYDKDFNNEADTPDNFQSRRPNTSFCFLDIRSPGLGDTAMYLCATSGRHEQFFGPGTRLTVL.

The J gene is TRBJ1-3, the V gene TRBV5-4; the match to TRBD1 covers 7 bases. CDR1 SGHNT and CDR2 YYREEE come from the germline V gene (reference sequence). Trimming at V came to 4 bases and at J to 2 bases, leaving 6 bases not matched to a gene. The CDR3 sequence is 15 residues long. CDR3 amino acids: CASSTNRGPGNTIYF. In DNA, the CDR3 is TGTGCCAGCAGCACCAACAGGGGTCCTGGAAACACCATATATTTT.